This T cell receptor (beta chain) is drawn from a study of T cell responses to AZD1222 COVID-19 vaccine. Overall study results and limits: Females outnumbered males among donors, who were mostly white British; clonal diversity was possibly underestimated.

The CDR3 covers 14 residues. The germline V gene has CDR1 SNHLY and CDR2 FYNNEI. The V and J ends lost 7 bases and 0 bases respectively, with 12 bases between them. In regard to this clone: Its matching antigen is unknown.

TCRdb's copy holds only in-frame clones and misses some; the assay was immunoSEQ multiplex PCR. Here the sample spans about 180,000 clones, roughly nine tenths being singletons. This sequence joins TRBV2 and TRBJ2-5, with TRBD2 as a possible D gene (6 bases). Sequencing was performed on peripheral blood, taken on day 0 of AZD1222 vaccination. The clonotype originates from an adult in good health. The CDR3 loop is CASNGRGYQETQYF. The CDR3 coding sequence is TGTGCCAGCAATGGGCGGGGATACCAAGAGACCCAGTACTTC.